This TCR beta chain was captured in a study of Ad26.COV2.S vaccination and SARS-CoV-2 variants. This clone was picked up one time. The germline gives CDR1 SGHVS, CDR2 FQNEAQ. Trimming removed 8 bases from V and 7 bases from J, with 18 bases in between. The CDR3 covers 14 residues. The treatment is: roughly 20 received Ad26.COV2.S at low or high dose, single or two shots; about 5 received placebo; per-sample allocation not given. Sampling occurred on day 63 after the first vaccine or placebo injection. Whoever gave the sample was an adult aged 18-55 years in Boston. This table comes from immunoSEQ multiplex PCR, and its TCRdb copy is limited to in-frame clones, with some not included. The sample contains roughly 320,000 clones, roughly 84% of which appear only once.

This TCR derives from a person aged 18-60 years who received the Ad26.COV2.S COVID-19 vaccine or a placebo. The chain uses TRBV7-8 and TRBJ1-5; tentative D call: TRBD1 (6 bases). The sample consisted of peripheral blood, taken in a trial of Ad26.COV2.S vaccine versus placebo. CDR3: CASANRALGQPQHF. CDR3 coding DNA: TGTGCCAGCGCGAACAGGGCGCTAGGGCAGCCCCAGCATTTT.